This passage covers 29 T cell receptor beta chains from one sample sequenced in a study of control samples from healthy donors and cancer patients. The protocol was immunoSEQ multiplex PCR, while the TCRdb copy is restricted to in-frame clones and leaves out a portion. The sample lists some 54,000 clones; roughly 96% were seen once. The sequencing sample was made of blood. The source of these receptors is a woman aged 25 to 39 in good health.

The chain links TRBV7-2 to TRBJ2-3; D gene unclear. V lost 2 bases to trimming and J lost 0 bases, with 9 bases between them. The CDR3 runs to 15 residues. The germline CDR1 and CDR2 sequences are SGHTA and FQGNSA. The CDR3 bases are TGTGCCAGCAGCTTATATCTCGGCAGCACAGATACGCAGTATTTT. Amino acids: CASSLYLGSTDTQYF.

The CDR3 protein is CASRELAGEAGELFF. The DNA of the CDR3 is TGTGCCAGCAGGGAACTAGCGGGAGAAGCCGGGGAGCTGTTTTTT. V usage is TRBV2 and J usage is TRBJ2-2; 11 bases line up with TRBD2. In germline, CDR1 is SNHLY, CDR2 FYNNEI. Losses at the gene ends were 6 bases for V and 6 bases for J; bases not matched to a gene: 6. This CDR3 is 15 amino acids long. Combining the CDR3 with reference TRBV2 and TRBJ2-2 gives the whole variable domain EPEVTQTPSHQVTQMGQEVILRCVPISNHLYFYWYRQILGQKVEFLVSFYNNEISEKSEIFDDQFSVERPDGSNFTLKIRSTKLEDSAMYFCASRELAGEAGELFFGEGSRLTVL.

The chain has TRBV28 and TRBJ1-2; maybe TRBD1 (6 bases). Germline V CDR1 and CDR2: MDHEN, SYDVKM. This CDR3 spans 13 amino acids. Trimming removed 6 bases from V and 3 bases from J, with 11 bases in between. The CDR3 is CASRRAGDYGYTF. In DNA form, the CDR3 reads TGTGCCAGCAGGCGGGCAGGGGACTATGGCTACACCTTC.

This clone was recorded only once. The CDR3, as DNA: TGTGCCAGCAGCCCTACTACAGGGGGATTCACTGAAGCTTTCTTT. Amino acids: CASSPTTGGFTEAFF. The chain carries TRBV7-9 and TRBJ1-1, with TRBD1 identical over 8 bases. From germline, CDR1 is SEHNR and CDR2 FQNEAQ (reference sequence). This CDR3 has 15 amino acids. With 5 bases clipped from V and 4 bases from J, the junction kept 9 bases outside the gene matches. The whole variable domain, remainder taken from reference TRBV7-9 and TRBJ1-1, is DTGVSQNPRHKITKRGQNVTFRCDPISEHNRLYWYRQTLGQGPEFLTYFQNEAQLEKSRLLSDRFSAERPKGSFSTLEIQRTEQGDSAMYLCASSPTTGGFTEAFFGQGTRLTVV.

V is TRBV2 and J is TRBJ2-1; D perhaps matches TRBD2 (5 bases). CDR3 length: 16 residues. Germline V gene lookup returns CDR1 SNHLY and CDR2 FYNNEI. Trimming cost V 3 bases and J 1 base, with 13 bases left between them. In DNA form, the CDR3 reads TGTGCCAGCAGTGATAGGGTGGGAGCGTCCTACAATGAGCAGTTCTTC. Protein product: CASSDRVGASYNEQFF.

V is TRBV19 and J is TRBJ2-2; D uncertain. The V and J ends lost 7 bases and 7 bases respectively, with 13 bases between them. The germline V gene encodes CDR1 LNHDA and CDR2 SQIVND (reference sequence). The CDR3 sequence is 13 residues long. The CDR3 loop is CASKDEYGGELFF. CDR3 in DNA: TGTGCCAGTAAGGACGAGTACGGCGGGGAGCTGTTTTTT.

This clone came up once. The genes are TRBV4-1 and TRBJ1-5; no definite D call. The CDR3 length is 17 residues. Trimming removed 0 bases from V and 4 bases from J, with 16 bases in between. Germline-derived CDR1 and CDR2 are MGHRA and YSYEKL. CDR3 bases: TGCGCCAGCAGCCAAGATGGCGGCCAAAACGGGAATCAGCCCCAGCATTTT. Its translation is CASSQDGGQNGNQPQHF.

The chain recombines TRBV7-9 with TRBJ1-1, with D possibly TRBD1 on 5 matching bases. This CDR3 comprises 14 residues. V lost 6 bases to trimming and J lost 1 base, with 12 bases between them. CDR1 is SEHNR and CDR2 is FQNEAQ in the germline V gene (reference sequence). The CDR3 DNA sequence: TGTGCCAGCAGTTCACCGGGGGAGAACACTGAAGCTTTCTTT. Protein product: CASSSPGENTEAFF.

The V gene is TRBV6-2 or TRBV6-3, the J gene TRBJ1-2, with D perhaps matching TRBD1 (5 bases). CDR3 length: 12 residues. The V gene's germline CDR1 is MNHEY and CDR2 SVGEGT. V dropped 6 bases and J dropped 3 bases, with 8 bases sitting between them. The CDR3: CASSSTDYGYTF. The CDR3 DNA sequence: TGTGCCAGCAGCTCGACAGACTATGGCTACACCTTC.

As to this clone: The junction shows a germline mismatch at one end, possibly a read error. This chain connects TRBV12-5 to TRBJ2-2, with D possibly matching TRBD1 (6 bases). CDR1 and CDR2 from the germline V gene are LGHNT and FRNRAP. The CDR3 loop spans 14 amino acids. This CDR3 is CASALQGYTGELFF. CDR3 DNA: TGTGCTAGTGCTTTGCAGGGGTACACCGGGGAGCTGTTTTTT.

V gene TRBV14 combines with J gene TRBJ1-1, with 9 bases that match TRBD1. CDR3 length equals 17 residues. V dropped 0 bases and J dropped 3; count of bases not matched to a gene: 8. The germline V gene encodes CDR1 SGHDN and CDR2 FVKESK. CDR3 amino acids: CASSQDWGQGQDTEAFF. The CDR3, as DNA: TGTGCCAGCAGCCAAGATTGGGGACAGGGCCAGGACACTGAAGCTTTCTTT.

For the CDR3, the DNA is TGTGCCAGTAACAGGGAGCTCCAAGAGACCCAGTACTTC. Encoded protein: CASNRELQETQYF. The chain joins TRBV28 to TRBJ2-5, with a possible D match to TRBD1 (6 bases). The V and J ends lost 9 bases and 1 base respectively, with 12 bases between them. Germline CDR1 is MDHEN and CDR2 is SYDVKM. There are 13 residues in the CDR3.

The chain recombines TRBV19 with TRBJ2-6, with D perhaps matching TRBD1 or TRBD2 (5 bases each). V gave up 5 bases and J gave up 4 bases, with 12 bases separating them. The CDR3 length is 15 residues. The germline V gene encodes CDR1 LNHDA and CDR2 SQIVND (reference sequence). This CDR3 is CASSGTMGGANVLTF. Written as DNA, the CDR3 is TGTGCCAGTAGTGGGACCATGGGGGGGGCCAACGTCCTGACTTTC.

This chain connects TRBV11-2 to TRBJ2-1; D is perhaps TRBD1 (6 bases). Trimming pared 5 bases from V and 2 bases from J, leaving 16 bases between. Germline V gene data show CDR1 as SGHAT and CDR2 as FQNNGV. The CDR3 length is 16 residues. This CDR3 reads CASSQLQGKTYNEQFF. CDR3 nucleotide sequence: TGTGCCAGCAGCCAGTTACAGGGTAAAACCTACAATGAGCAGTTCTTC.

The chain employs TRBV6-5 and TRBJ1-1; no firm D call. From germline, CDR1 is MNHEY and CDR2 SVGAGI. Trimming took 3 bases from V and 1 from J, leaving 6 bases between them. The CDR3 is 13 amino acids. The CDR3 protein is CASSYGPNTEAFF. The CDR3 bases are TGTGCCAGCAGTTATGGTCCGAACACTGAAGCTTTCTTT.

The J gene is TRBJ1-5, the V gene TRBV6-1; D not resolved. Trimming cost V 0 bases and J 6 bases, with 12 bases left between them. Germline CDR1 reads MNHNS; CDR2 reads SASEGT. This CDR3 is 15 amino acids long. The CDR3 DNA is TGTGCCAGCAGTGAAGCGGAAGGGTTCGTTCAGCCCCAGCATTTT. It yields the protein CASSEAEGFVQPQHF.

The genes are TRBV28 and TRBJ1-2; D is possibly TRBD1 (5 bases). Trimming pared 7 bases from V and 5 bases from J, leaving 17 bases between. CDR3 length equals 14 residues. Germline CDR1 MDHEN, CDR2 SYDVKM. CDR3 residues: CASIPHGGTYGYTF. The CDR3 DNA follows: TGTGCCAGCATCCCCCATGGGGGGACTTATGGCTACACCTTC.

The chain employs TRBV2 and TRBJ2-3, with TRBD2 matching 13 bases. V shed 6 bases and J 7 bases; nucleotides not matched to a gene: 10. Per the germline V gene, CDR1 is SNHLY and CDR2 is FYNNEI. The CDR3 contains 16 residues. The DNA of the CDR3 is TGTGCCAGCAGGGACTGGACTAGCGGGAGACTACATACGCAGTATTTT. Encoded protein: CASRDWTSGRLHTQYF.

The chain employs TRBV19 and TRBJ2-7; D ambiguous. This CDR3 is 15 amino acids long. The germline V gene encodes CDR1 LNHDA and CDR2 SQIVND (reference sequence). V lost 5 bases, J lost 2 bases, and 16 bases lay in between. CDR3 residues: CASSLDLRGAYEQYF. As DNA, the CDR3 is TGTGCCAGTAGTTTGGATCTACGAGGTGCCTACGAGCAGTACTTC.

V gene TRBV10-3 combines with J gene TRBJ2-3; 8 bases are a match to TRBD1. Germline lookup yields CDR1 ENHRY and CDR2 SYGVKD. V gave up 6 bases and J gave up 1 base; unmatched junction bases: 6. The CDR3 has 15 amino acids. The CDR3 loop is CAISLGDRRTDTQYF. CDR3 bases: TGTGCCATCAGCTTGGGGGACAGGCGCACAGATACGCAGTATTTT.

The V call is TRBV27, the J call TRBJ1-1; 7 bases fit TRBD1. V gave up 5 bases and J gave up 5 bases; unmatched junction bases: 8. The V gene's germline CDR1 is MNHEY and CDR2 SMNVEV (reference sequence). This CDR3 is built from 14 residues. The CDR3 nucleotides are TGTGCCAGCAGTATGACAGGGTTAGGGACTGAAGCTTTCTTT. Translating gives CASSMTGLGTEAFF.

The chain combines TRBV20-1 with TRBJ1-1, with no clear D. Looked up from germline, CDR1 is DFQATT and CDR2 is SNEGSKA (reference sequence). The germline V and J ends were trimmed by 6 bases and 3 bases, with 5 bases remaining between them. The CDR3 has 10 residues. Written as DNA, the CDR3 is TGCAGTGCCTCATACACTGAAGCTTTCTTT. Encoded protein: CSASYTEAFF.

V is TRBV28 and J is TRBJ2-1; D possibly corresponds to TRBD1 (6 bases). This CDR3 spans 16 amino acids. The V end lost 5 bases, the J end lost 1 base, and 15 bases lay between the germline ends. Germline V CDR1 and CDR2: MDHEN, SYDVKM. The CDR3, as DNA: TGTGCCAGCAGTCCCCTCAACAGGGTATCCTACAATGAGCAGTTCTTC. It encodes CASSPLNRVSYNEQFF.

The genes are TRBV5-1 and TRBJ2-7, with TRBD1 matching over 8 bases. Germline CDR1 SGHRS, CDR2 YFSETQ. V lost 3 bases, J lost 0 bases, and 2 bases stayed unmatched. This CDR3 region has 14 residues. The CDR3 DNA reads TGCGCCAGCAGCTCGGGACAGGACTCCTACGAGCAGTACTTC. Translated, it gives CASSSGQDSYEQYF.

This clone was seen once. The chain joins TRBV28 to TRBJ2-3, with 9 bases matching TRBD2. V lost 5 bases and J lost 6; bases outside the gene matches: 9. Germline V gene sequence: CDR1 MDHEN, CDR2 SYDVKM. The CDR3 runs to 15 residues. CDR3 DNA sequence: TGTGCCAGCAGTGCCTCCGGGACTAGCTCGGATACGCAGTATTTT. Translating it yields CASSASGTSSDTQYF.

This chain connects TRBV2 to TRBJ1-6, with 9 nucleotides matching TRBD1. This CDR3 has 15 residues. V lost 5 bases, J lost 7 bases, and 6 bases stayed unmatched. Germline assignment: CDR1 SNHLY and CDR2 FYNNEI. The DNA for the CDR3 is TGTGCCAGCAGTACTTCCGGGACAGGGAATTCACCCCTCCACTTT. Translation gives CASSTSGTGNSPLHF.

The chain employs TRBV4-1 and TRBJ1-5; D unresolved. Germline loops: CDR1 MGHRA, CDR2 YSYEKL. This CDR3 comprises 15 residues. The V gene lost 0 bases and the J gene lost 4 bases, with 10 bases spanning the gap. This CDR3 is CASSQDRAANQPQHF. The CDR3 bases are TGCGCCAGCAGCCAAGATAGGGCAGCAAATCAGCCCCAGCATTTT.

This chain joins TRBV7-8 and TRBJ1-3; the match to TRBD1 covers 7 bases. Germline-derived CDR1 and CDR2 are SGHVS and FQNEAQ. With 5 bases clipped from V and 2 bases from J, the junction kept 9 bases outside the gene matches. CDR3 size: 16 residues. CDR3 protein: CASSAGLTGPGNTIYF. For the CDR3, the DNA is TGTGCCAGCAGCGCCGGATTGACAGGGCCTGGAAACACCATATATTTT.

For the CDR3, the DNA is TGTGCCAGCAGCACCCCCGGGGCCCCGAACTCCTACGAGCAGTACTTC. Its translation is CASSTPGAPNSYEQYF. The chain combines TRBV28 with TRBJ2-7, with D tentatively TRBD1 or TRBD2 (5 bases each). The length of the CDR3 is 16 residues. V was pared by 6 bases and J by 0 bases, with 18 bases between. Germline-derived CDR1 and CDR2 are MDHEN and SYDVKM.